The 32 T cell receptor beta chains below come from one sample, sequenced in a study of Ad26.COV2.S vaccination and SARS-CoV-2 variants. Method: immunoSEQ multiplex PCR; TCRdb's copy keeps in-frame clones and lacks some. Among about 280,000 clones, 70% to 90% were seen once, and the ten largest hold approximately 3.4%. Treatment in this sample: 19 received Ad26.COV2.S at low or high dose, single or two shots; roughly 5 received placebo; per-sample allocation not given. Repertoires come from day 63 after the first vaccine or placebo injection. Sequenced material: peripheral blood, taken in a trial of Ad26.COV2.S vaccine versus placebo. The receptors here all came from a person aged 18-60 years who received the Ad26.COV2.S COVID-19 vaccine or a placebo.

CDR3 sequence (DNA): TGTGCCAGCAGGCCACCTGGGACAATCGCGGACACCATATATTTT. Translated, it gives CASRPPGTIADTIYF. V usage is TRBV7-2 and J usage is TRBJ1-3, with D maybe TRBD1 (6 bases). Germline assignment: CDR1 SGHTA and CDR2 FQGNSA. This CDR3 region has 15 residues. Between the trimmed V and J ends, which lost 6 bases and 8 bases, there was a span of 20 bases.

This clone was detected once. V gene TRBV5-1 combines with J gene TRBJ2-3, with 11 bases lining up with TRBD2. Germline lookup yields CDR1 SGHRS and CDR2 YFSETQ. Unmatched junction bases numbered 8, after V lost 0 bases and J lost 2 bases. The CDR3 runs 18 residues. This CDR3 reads CASSLVATSGGITDTQYF. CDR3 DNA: TGCGCCAGCAGCTTGGTCGCAACTAGCGGGGGAATCACAGATACGCAGTATTTT.

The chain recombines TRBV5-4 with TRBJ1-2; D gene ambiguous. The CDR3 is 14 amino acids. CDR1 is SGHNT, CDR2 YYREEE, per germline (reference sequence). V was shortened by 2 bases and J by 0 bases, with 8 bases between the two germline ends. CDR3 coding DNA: TGTGCCAGCAGCTTTGACTCAGCTAACTATGGCTACACCTTC. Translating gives CASSFDSANYGYTF.

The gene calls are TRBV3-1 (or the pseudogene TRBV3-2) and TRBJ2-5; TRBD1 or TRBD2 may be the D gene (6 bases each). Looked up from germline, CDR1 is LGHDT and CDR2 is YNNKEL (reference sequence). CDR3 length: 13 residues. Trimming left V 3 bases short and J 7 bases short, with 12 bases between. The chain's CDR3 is CASSQRGELTQYF. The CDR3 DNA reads TGTGCCAGCAGCCAGAGGGGGGAGTTGACCCAGTACTTC.

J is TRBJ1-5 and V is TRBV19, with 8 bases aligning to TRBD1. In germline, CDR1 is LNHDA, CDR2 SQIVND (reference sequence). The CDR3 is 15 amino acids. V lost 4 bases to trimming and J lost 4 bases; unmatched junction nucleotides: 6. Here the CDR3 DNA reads TGTGCCAGTAGTACGCGGACAGGGACAAATCAGCCCCAGCATTTT. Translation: CASSTRTGTNQPQHF.

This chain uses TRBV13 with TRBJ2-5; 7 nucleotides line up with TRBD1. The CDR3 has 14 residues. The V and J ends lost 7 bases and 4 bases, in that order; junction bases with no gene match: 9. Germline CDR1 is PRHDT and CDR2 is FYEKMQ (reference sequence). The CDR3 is CASTTSAGGETQYF. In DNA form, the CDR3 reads TGTGCCAGCACCACCTCGGCAGGGGGAGAGACCCAGTACTTC.

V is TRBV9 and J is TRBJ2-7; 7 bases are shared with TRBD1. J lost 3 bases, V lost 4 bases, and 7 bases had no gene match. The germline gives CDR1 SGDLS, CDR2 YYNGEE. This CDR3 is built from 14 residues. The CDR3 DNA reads TGTGCCAGCAGCCCCTCGACAGGGATCTACGAGCAGTACTTC. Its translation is CASSPSTGIYEQYF.

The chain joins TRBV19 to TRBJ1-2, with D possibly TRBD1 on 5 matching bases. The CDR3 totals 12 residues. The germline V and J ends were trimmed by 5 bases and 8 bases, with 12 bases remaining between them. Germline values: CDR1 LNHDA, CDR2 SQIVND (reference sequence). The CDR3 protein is CASSGAGFGYTF. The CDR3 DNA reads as TGTGCCAGTAGTGGGGCAGGCTTCGGCTACACCTTC. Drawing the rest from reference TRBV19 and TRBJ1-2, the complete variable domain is DGGITQSPKYLFRKEGQNVTLSCEQNLNHDAMYWYRQDPGQGLRLIYYSQIVNDFQKGDIAEGYSVSREKKESFPLTVTSAQKNPTAFYLCASSGAGFGYTFGSGTRLTVV.

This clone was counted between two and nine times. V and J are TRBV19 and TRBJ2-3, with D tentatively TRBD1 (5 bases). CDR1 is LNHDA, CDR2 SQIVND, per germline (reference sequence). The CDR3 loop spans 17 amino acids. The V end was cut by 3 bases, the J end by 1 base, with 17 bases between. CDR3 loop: CASSMARGRKRTDTQYF. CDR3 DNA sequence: TGTGCCAGTAGTATGGCTAGGGGTCGCAAACGCACAGATACGCAGTATTTT.

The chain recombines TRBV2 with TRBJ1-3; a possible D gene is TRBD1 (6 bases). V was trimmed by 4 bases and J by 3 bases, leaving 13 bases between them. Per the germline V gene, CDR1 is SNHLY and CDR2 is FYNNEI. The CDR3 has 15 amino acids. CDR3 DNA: TGTGCCAGCAGTGGTATGGGGGCTTATGGAAACACCATATATTTT. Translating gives CASSGMGAYGNTIYF.

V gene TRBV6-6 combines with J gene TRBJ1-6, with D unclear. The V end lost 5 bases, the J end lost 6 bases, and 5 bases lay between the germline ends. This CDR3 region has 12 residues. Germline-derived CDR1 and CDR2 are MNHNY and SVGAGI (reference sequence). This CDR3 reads CASSPPNSPLHF. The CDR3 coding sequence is TGTGCCAGCAGTCCACCTAATTCACCCCTCCACTTT.

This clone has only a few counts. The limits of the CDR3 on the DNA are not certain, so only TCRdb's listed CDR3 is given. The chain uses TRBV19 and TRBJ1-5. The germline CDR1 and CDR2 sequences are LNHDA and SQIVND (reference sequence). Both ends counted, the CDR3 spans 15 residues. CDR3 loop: CASSISGQAWQPQHF.

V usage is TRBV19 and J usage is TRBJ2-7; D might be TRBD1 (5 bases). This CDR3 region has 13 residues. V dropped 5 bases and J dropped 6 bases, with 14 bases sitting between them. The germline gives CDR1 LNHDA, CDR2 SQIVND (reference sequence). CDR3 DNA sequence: TGTGCCAGTAGTTCCCAAGGGGCGGTCGAGCAGTACTTC. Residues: CASSSQGAVEQYF.

CDR3 DNA: TGTGCCAGCAGTGAGTCTTTTCAGCCCCAGCATTTT. This encodes CASSESFQPQHF. The chain has TRBV2 and TRBJ1-5; D uncertain. The V end was cut by 3 bases, the J end by 6 bases, with 6 bases between. From germline, CDR1 is SNHLY and CDR2 FYNNEI. This CDR3 is 12 amino acids long.

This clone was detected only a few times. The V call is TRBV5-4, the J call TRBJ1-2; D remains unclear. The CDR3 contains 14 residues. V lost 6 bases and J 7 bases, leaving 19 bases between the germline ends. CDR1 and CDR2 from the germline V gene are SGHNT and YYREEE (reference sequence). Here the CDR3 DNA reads TGTGCCAGCACAATAGATATCGAAGGCACTGGCTACACCTTC. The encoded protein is CASTIDIEGTGYTF.

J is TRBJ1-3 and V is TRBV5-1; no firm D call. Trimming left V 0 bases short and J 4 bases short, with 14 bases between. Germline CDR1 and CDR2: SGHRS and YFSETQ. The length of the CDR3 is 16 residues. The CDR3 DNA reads TGCGCCAGCAGCTTGGTCGGCGGAACAGACGGAAACACCATATATTTT. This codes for CASSLVGGTDGNTIYF.

The chain's CDR3 is CASKPTGTGYEQYF. CDR3 in DNA: TGCGCCAGCAAGCCGACCGGGACCGGTTACGAGCAGTACTTC. This chain links TRBV5-1 with TRBJ2-7; D is possibly TRBD1 or TRBD2 (5 bases each). V dropped 6 bases and J dropped 4 bases, with 17 bases sitting between them. The CDR3 is 14 amino acids. Germline CDR1 is SGHRS and CDR2 is YFSETQ.

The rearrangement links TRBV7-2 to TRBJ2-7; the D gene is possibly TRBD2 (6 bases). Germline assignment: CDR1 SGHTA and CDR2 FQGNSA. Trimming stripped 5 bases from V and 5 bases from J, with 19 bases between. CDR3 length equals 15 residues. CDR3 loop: CASSTPGGPENEQYF. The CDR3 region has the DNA TGTGCCAGCAGCACGCCCGGAGGGCCCGAGAACGAGCAGTACTTC.

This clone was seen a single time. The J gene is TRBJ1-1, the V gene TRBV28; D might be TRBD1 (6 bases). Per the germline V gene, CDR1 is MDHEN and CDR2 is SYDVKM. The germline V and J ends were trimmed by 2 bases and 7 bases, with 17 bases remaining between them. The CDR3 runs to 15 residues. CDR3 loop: CASSLGSGGGGEAFF. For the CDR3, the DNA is TGTGCCAGCAGTTTAGGGTCCGGGGGCGGGGGTGAAGCTTTCTTT.

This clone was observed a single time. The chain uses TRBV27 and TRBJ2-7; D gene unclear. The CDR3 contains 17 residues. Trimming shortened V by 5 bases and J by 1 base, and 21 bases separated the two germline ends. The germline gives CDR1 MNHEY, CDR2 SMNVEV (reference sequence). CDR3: CASSLLWPARDSYEQYF. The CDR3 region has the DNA TGTGCCAGCAGTCTCCTTTGGCCCGCCAGAGATTCCTACGAGCAGTACTTC.

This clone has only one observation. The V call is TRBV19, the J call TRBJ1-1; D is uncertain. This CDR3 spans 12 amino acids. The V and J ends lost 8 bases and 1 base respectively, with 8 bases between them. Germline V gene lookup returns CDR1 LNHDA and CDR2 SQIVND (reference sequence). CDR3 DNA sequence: TGTGCCAGTGTGGCTGAGAACACTGAAGCTTTCTTT. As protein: CASVAENTEAFF. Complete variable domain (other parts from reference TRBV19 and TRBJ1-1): DGGITQSPKYLFRKEGQNVTLSCEQNLNHDAMYWYRQDPGQGLRLIYYSQIVNDFQKGDIAEGYSVSREKKESFPLTVTSAQKNPTAFYLCASVAENTEAFFGQGTRLTVV.

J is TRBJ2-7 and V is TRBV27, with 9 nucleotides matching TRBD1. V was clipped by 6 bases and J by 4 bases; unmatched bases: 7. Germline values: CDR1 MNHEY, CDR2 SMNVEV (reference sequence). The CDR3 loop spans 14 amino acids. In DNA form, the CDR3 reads TGTGCCAGCAGCCGACAGGGGGAAAAGTACGAGCAGTACTTC. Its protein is CASSRQGEKYEQYF.

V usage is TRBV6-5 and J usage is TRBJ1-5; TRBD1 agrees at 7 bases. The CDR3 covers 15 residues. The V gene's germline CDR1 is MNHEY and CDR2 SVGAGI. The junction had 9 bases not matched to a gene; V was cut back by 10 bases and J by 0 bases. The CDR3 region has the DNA TGTGCCACCCGAGGGACAGCTAATAGCAATCAGCCCCAGCATTTT. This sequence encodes CATRGTANSNQPQHF.

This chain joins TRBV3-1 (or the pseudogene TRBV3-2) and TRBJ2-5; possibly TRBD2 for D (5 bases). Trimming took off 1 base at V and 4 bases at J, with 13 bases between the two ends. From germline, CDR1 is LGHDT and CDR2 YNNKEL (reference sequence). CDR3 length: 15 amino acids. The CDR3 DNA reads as TGTGCCAGCAGCCAAGTAACCGGAGGTGGAGAGACCCAGTACTTC. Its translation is CASSQVTGGGETQYF.

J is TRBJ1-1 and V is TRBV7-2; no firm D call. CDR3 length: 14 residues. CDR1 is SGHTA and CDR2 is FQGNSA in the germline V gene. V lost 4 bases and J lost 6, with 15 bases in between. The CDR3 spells CASSSREKAPEAFF. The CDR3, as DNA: TGTGCCAGCAGCTCCCGGGAAAAAGCCCCTGAAGCTTTCTTT.

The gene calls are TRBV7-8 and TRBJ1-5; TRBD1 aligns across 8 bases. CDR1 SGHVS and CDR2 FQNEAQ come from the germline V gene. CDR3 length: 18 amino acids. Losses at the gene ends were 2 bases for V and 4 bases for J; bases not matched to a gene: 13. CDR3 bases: TGTGCCAGCAGCTTAACCTTCGGAGGGACAGGAACAAATCAGCCCCAGCATTTT. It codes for CASSLTFGGTGTNQPQHF.

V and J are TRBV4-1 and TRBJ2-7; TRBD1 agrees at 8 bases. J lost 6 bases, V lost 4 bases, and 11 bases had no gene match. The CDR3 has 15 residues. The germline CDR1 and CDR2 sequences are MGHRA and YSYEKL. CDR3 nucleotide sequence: TGCGCCAGCAGCCCCCAGGGGGCCTCTATCCGCGAGCAGTACTTC. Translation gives CASSPQGASIREQYF.

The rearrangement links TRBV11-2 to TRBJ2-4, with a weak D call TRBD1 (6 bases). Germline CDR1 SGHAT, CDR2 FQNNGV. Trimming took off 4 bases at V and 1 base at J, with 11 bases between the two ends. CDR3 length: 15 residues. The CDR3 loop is CASSYRTAAKNIQYF. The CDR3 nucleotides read TGTGCCAGCAGCTACCGGACAGCGGCCAAAAACATTCAGTACTTC.

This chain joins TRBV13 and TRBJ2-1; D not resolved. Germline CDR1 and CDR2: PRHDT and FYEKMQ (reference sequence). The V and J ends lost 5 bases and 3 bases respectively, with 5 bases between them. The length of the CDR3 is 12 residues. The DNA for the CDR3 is TGTGCCAGCAGCACAAACTACAATGAGCAGTTCTTC. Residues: CASSTNYNEQFF.

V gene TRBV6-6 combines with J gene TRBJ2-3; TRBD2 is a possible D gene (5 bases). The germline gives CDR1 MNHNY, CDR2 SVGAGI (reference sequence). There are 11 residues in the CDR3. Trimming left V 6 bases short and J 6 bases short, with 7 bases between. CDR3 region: CASSWRDTQYF. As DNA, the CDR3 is TGTGCCAGCAGCTGGAGGGATACGCAGTATTTT.

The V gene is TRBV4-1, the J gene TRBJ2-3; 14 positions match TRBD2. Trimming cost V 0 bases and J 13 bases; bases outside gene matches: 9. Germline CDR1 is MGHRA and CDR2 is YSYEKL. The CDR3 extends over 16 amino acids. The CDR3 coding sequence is TGCGCCAGCAGCCAAGATAGGACTAGCGGGGGGACCAGGGAGTATTTT. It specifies CASSQDRTSGGTREYF.

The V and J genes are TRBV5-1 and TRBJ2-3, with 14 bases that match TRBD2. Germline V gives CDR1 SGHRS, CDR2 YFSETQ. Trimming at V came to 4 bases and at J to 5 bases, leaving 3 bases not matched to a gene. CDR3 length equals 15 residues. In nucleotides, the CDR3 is TGCGCCAGCAGCCCGGGACTAGCGGGAGTAGATACGCAGTATTTT. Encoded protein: CASSPGLAGVDTQYF.